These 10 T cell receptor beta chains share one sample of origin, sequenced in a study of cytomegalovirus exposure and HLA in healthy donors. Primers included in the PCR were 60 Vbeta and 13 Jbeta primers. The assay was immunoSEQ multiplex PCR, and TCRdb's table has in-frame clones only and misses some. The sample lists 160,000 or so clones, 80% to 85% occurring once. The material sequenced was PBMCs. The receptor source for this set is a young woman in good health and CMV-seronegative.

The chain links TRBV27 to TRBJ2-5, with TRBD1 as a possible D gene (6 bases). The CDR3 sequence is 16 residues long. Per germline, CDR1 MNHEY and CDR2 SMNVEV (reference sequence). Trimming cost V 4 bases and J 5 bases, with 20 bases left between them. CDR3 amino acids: CASSSPSTGFAETQYF. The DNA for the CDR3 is TGTGCCAGCAGTTCGCCCTCGACAGGTTTTGCGGAGACCCAGTACTTC.

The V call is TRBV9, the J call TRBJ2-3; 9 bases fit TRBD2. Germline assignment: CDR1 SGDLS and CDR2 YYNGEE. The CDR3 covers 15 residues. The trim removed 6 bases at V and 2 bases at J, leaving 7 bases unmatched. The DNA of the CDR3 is TGTGCCAGCACGGGGGCGGGGGGGCCCACAGATACGCAGTATTTT. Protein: CASTGAGGPTDTQYF.

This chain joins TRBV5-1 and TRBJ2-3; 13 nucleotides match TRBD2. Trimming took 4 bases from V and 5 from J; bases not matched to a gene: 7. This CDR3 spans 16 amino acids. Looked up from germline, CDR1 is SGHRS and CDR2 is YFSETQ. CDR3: CASSPGLAGDGDTQYF. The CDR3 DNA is TGCGCCAGCAGCCCCGGACTAGCGGGGGATGGAGATACGCAGTATTTT.

The CDR3: CASSQTQGTQPQHF. DNA for the CDR3: TGTGCCAGCAGCCAGACGCAGGGTACTCAGCCCCAGCATTTT. The chain carries TRBV5-6 and TRBJ1-5, with a possible D match to TRBD1 (5 bases). Trimming shortened V by 4 bases and J by 6 bases, and 14 bases separated the two germline ends. This CDR3 has 14 amino acids. Germline CDR1 and CDR2: SGHDT and YYEEEE.

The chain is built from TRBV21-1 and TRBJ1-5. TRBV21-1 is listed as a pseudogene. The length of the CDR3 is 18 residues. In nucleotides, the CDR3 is TGTGCCAGCAGCAAGGTCGCCTGCGGGGTAAATAGCAATCAGCCCCAGCATTTT. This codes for CASSKVACGVNSNQPQHF.

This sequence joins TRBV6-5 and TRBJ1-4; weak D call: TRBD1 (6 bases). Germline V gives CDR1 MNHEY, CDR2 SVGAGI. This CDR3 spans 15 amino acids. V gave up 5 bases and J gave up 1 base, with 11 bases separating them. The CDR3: CASSILQGTNEKLFF. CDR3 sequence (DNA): TGTGCCAGCAGTATACTACAGGGAACTAATGAAAAACTGTTTTTT.

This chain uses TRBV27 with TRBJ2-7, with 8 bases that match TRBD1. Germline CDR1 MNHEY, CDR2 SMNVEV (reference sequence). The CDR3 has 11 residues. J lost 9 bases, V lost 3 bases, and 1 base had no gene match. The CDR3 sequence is CASSFRGRQYF. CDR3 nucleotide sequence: TGTGCCAGCAGTTTCAGGGGGCGGCAGTACTTC.

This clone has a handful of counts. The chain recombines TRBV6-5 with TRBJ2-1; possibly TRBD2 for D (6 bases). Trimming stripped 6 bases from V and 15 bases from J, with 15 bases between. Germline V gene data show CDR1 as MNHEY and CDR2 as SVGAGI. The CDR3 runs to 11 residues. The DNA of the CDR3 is TGTGCCAGCAGCCAAGGGACTTTCCGGTTCTTC. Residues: CASSQGTFRFF.

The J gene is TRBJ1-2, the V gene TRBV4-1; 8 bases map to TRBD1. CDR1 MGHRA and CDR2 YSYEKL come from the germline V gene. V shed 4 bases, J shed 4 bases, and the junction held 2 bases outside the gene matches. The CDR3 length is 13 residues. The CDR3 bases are TGCGCCAGCAGCCTCGACAGGGGCTATGGCTACACCTTC. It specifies CASSLDRGYGYTF.

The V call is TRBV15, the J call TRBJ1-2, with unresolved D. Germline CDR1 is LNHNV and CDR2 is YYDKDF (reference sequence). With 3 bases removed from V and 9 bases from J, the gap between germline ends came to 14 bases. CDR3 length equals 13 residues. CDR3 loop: CATSSTSGARYTF. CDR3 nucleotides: TGTGCCACCAGCAGTACGAGCGGTGCCCGCTACACCTTC.